A single sample is the source of the 9 T cell receptor beta chains below, sequenced in a study of beta chain features in type 1 diabetes. Isolated RNA was reverse transcribed in full, so expressed TCRB transcripts were sequenced. Generated by immunoSEQ multiplex PCR, the TCRdb table keeps only in-frame clones and is missing some. The data hold 150,000 or so clones, with 7.5% to 9.5% observed a single time. The sequencing sample was made of central memory CD4+ T cells from blood. The receptors come from a young woman in good health.

The chain couples TRBV4-3 to TRBJ1-1; 9 bases are a match to TRBD1. V was pared by 0 bases and J by 1 base, with 6 bases of the junction left unmatched. CDR1 is LGHNA and CDR2 is YSLEER in the germline V gene. The CDR3 spans 17 residues. In DNA form, the CDR3 reads TGCGCCAGCAGCCAAGATCAGGGACAGGGAAAGAACACTGAAGCTTTCTTT. Residues: CASSQDQGQGKNTEAFF.

This clone has more than one count but fewer than ten. The rearrangement links TRBV11-3 to TRBJ2-7; D perhaps matches TRBD1 (5 bases). Germline lookup yields CDR1 SGHNT and CDR2 YENEEA. There are 14 residues in the CDR3. Trimming took 5 bases from V and 6 from J, leaving 17 bases between them. The CDR3 loop is CASSPGARSSEQYF. CDR3 nucleotides: TGTGCCAGCAGCCCTGGGGCACGTTCGAGCGAGCAGTACTTC.

The rearrangement links TRBV5-6 to TRBJ1-4; D call uncertain. The germline V gene has CDR1 SGHDT and CDR2 YYEEEE. Trimming left V 4 bases short and J 3 bases short, with 7 bases between. The CDR3 is made up of 13 amino acids. The CDR3: CASSRESNEKLFF. CDR3 bases: TGTGCCAGCAGCCGCGAGTCTAATGAAAAACTGTTTTTT.

This clone has a handful of counts. This sequence joins TRBV7-6 and TRBJ2-3, with TRBD2 identical over 8 bases. The CDR3 spans 13 residues. Trimming took 5 bases from V and 12 from J; bases not matched to a gene: 10. Germline CDR1 is SGHVS and CDR2 is FNYEAQ. CDR3 amino acids: CASSQLGREAQYF. In DNA, the CDR3 is TGTGCCAGCAGCCAACTTGGGCGGGAGGCACAGTATTTT.

There are a few counts of this clone. The chain combines TRBV19 with TRBJ1-1; 9 bases are shared with TRBD1. Germline values: CDR1 LNHDA, CDR2 SQIVND (reference sequence). This CDR3 comprises 15 residues. The V segment lost 6 bases and the J segment 2 bases; nucleotides outside the gene matches: 7. The CDR3 is CASSFRTGVNTEAFF. The CDR3 bases are TGTGCCAGTAGCTTCCGGACAGGGGTTAACACTGAAGCTTTCTTT.

The rearrangement links TRBV19 to TRBJ2-5; D gene unclear. The DNA matches TRBJ2-7 better at its end, which makes the J call doubtful. The CDR3 contains 12 residues. Germline loops: CDR1 LNHDA, CDR2 SQIVND (reference sequence). CDR3 sequence reads: CASSDTLYEQYF. In DNA form, the CDR3 reads TGTGCCAGTAGTGACACCCTCTACGAGCAGTACTTC.

This clone came up a few times. The sample has other DNA sequences that encode this CDR3 too. V is TRBV5-1 and J is TRBJ2-1; 7 nucleotides align to TRBD2. Per the germline V gene, CDR1 is SGHRS and CDR2 is YFSETQ. J was trimmed by 0 bases and V by 2 bases; bases with no gene match: 2. CDR3 length: 15 amino acids. The CDR3 protein is CASSFGGSSYNEQFF. Written as DNA, the CDR3 is TGCGCCAGCAGCTTCGGGGGGTCCTCCTACAATGAGCAGTTCTTC. The full variable domain, with the rest looked up from reference TRBV5-1 and TRBJ2-1, is KAGVTQTPRYLIKTRGQQVTLSCSPISGHRSVSWYQQTPGQGLQFLFEYFSETQRNKGNFPGRFSGRQFSNSRSEMNVSTLELGDSALYLCASSFGGSSYNEQFFGPGTRLTVL.

The V and J genes are TRBV27 and TRBJ2-6, with D perhaps TRBD2 (7 bases). Trimming took off 5 bases at V and 2 bases at J, with 22 bases between the two ends. CDR1 is MNHEY, CDR2 SMNVEV, per germline (reference sequence). The CDR3 consists of 19 residues. CDR3 residues: CASSEKSRWGGAGANVLTF. The CDR3 nucleotides read TGTGCCAGCAGTGAAAAAAGCCGTTGGGGGGGCGCTGGGGCCAACGTCCTGACTTTC.

The chain uses TRBV7-9 and TRBJ2-3, with a tentative D call TRBD1 (6 bases). The CDR3 runs 15 residues. Germline V gene sequence: CDR1 SEHNR, CDR2 FQNEAQ (reference sequence). The V gene lost 1 base and the J gene lost 3 bases, with 11 bases spanning the gap. DNA for the CDR3: TGTGCCAGCAGCTTAGGGACAGCTAAGACAGATACGCAGTATTTT. This sequence encodes CASSLGTAKTDTQYF.